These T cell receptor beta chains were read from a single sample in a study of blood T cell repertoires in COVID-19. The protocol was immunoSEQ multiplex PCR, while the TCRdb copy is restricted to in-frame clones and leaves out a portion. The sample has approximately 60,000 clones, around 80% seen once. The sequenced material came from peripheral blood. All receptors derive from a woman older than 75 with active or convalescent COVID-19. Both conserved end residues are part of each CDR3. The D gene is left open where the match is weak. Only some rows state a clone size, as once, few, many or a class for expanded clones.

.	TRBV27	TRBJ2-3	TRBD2	CASSPRRLAGVTDTQYF	TGTGCCAGCAGCCCACGACGACTAGCGGGGGTGACAGATACGCAGTATTTT
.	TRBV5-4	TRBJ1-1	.	CASSFMTLNTEAFF	TGTGCCAGCAGCTTTATGACACTGAACACTGAAGCTTTCTTT
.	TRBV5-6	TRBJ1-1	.	CASSWTHRANTEAFF	TGTGCCAGCAGCTGGACCCACAGGGCAAACACTGAAGCTTTCTTT
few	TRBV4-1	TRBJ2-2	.	CASSPPDYSFTGELFF	TGCGCCAGCAGCCCCCCCGACTACAGCTTCACCGGGGAGCTGTTTTTT
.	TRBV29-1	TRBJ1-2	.	CSVLDSAGYTF	TGCAGCGTGCTAGACAGCGCGGGCTACACCTTC
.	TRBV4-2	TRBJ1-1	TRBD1	CASSHTGVNTEAFF	TGTGCCAGCAGCCACACAGGGGTTAACACTGAAGCTTTCTTT
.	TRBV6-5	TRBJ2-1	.	CATNGRVPRDEQFF	TGTGCCACCAACGGGCGGGTACCCCGGGATGAGCAGTTCTTC
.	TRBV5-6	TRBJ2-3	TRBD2	CASSLGIAGPTDTQYF	TGTGCCAGCAGCTTGGGGATAGCGGGGCCAACGGATACGCAGTATTTT
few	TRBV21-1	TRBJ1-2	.	CASSKWRGGLRYGYTF	TGTGCCAGCAGCAAATGGCGGGGGGGGCTAAGGTATGGCTACACCTTC
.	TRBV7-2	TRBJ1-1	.	CASSLQLRGEAFF	TGTGCCAGCAGCTTACAGTTGAGAGGGGAAGCTTTCTTT
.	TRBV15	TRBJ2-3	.	CATSRERRVADTQYF	TGTGCCACCAGCAGAGAGAGGCGAGTTGCAGATACGCAGTATTTT
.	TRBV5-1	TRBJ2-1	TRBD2	CASSSASGGLNEQFF	TGCGCCAGCAGCTCCGCTAGCGGGGGGTTAAATGAGCAGTTCTTC
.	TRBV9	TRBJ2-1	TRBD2	CARSPRGGAGGLNEQFF	TGTGCCCGCAGCCCGCGGGGGGGGGCGGGGGGCCTCAATGAGCAGTTCTTC
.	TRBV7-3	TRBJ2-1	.	CASSLGPINEQFF	TGTGCCAGCAGCTTAGGCCCAATCAATGAGCAGTTCTTC
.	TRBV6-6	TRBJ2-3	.	CASRATGGTDTQYF	TGTGCCAGCAGGGCGACGGGGGGCACAGATACGCAGTATTTT
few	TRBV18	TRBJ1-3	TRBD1	CASSPHKNPDREGNTIYF	TGTGCCAGCTCACCCCATAAAAATCCGGACAGGGAAGGAAACACCATATATTTT
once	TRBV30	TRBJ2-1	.	CAWSRPSGVINEQFF	TGTGCCTGGAGCCGACCCTCCGGGGTTATCAATGAGCAGTTCTTC
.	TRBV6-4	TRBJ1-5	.	CASSRDTHQPQHF	TGTGCCAGCAGTCGGGACACCCATCAGCCCCAGCATTTT
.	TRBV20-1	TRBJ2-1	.	CSASRAGEQFF	TGCAGTGCCAGCAGGGCTGGAGAGCAGTTCTTC
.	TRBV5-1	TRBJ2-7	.	CASSLNRNYEQYF	TGCGCCAGCAGCTTGAACAGGAACTACGAGCAGTACTTC
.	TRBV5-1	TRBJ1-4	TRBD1	CASGQGGGEKLFF	TGCGCCAGCGGACAGGGAGGGGGGGAAAAACTGTTTTTT
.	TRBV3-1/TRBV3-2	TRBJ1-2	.	CASSQGPPNYGYTF	TGTGCCAGCAGCCAAGGGCCACCTAACTATGGCTACACCTTC
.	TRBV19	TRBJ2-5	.	CASSSNRVQETQYF	TGTGCCAGTAGTAGCAACAGGGTCCAAGAGACCCAGTACTTC
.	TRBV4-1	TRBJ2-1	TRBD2	CASSPPLAGGGDEQFF	TGCGCCAGCAGCCCCCCTCTAGCGGGGGGCGGGGATGAGCAGTTCTTC
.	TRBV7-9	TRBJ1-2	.	CASSLEARGQGYTF	TGTGCCAGCAGCTTAGAGGCGCGGGGCCAGGGCTACACCTTC
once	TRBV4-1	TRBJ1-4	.	CASSHPGQPNEKLFF	TGCGCCAGCAGCCACCCCGGACAGCCTAATGAAAAACTGTTTTTT
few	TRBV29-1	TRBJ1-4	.	CSVGTSRGEKLFF	TGCAGCGTCGGGACATCAAGGGGTGAAAAACTGTTTTTT